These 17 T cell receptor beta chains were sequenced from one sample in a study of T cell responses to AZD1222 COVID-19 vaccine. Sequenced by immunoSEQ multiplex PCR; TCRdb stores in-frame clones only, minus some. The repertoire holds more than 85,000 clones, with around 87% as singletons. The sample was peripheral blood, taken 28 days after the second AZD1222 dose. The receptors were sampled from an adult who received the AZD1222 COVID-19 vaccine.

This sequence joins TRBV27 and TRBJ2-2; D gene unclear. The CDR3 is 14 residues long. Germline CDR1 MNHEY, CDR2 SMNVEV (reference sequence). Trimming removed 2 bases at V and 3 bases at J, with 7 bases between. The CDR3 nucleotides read TGTGCCAGCAGTTTACGGATTCACACCGGGGAGCTGTTTTTT. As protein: CASSLRIHTGELFF.

CDR3 sequence: CASSTYSYEQYF. The CDR3 DNA follows: TGTGCCAGCAGCACCTATAGCTACGAGCAGTACTTC. The gene calls are TRBV11-1 and TRBJ2-7; D is ambiguous. Germline CDR1 is SGHAT and CDR2 is FQDESV (reference sequence). The CDR3 consists of 12 residues. Trimming took 5 bases from V and 3 from J, leaving 8 bases between them.

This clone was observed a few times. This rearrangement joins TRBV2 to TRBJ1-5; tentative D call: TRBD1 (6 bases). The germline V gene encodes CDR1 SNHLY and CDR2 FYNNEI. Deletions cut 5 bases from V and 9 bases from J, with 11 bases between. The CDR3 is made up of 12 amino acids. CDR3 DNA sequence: TGTGCCAGCAGTCTACAGGGCGGGCCCCAGCATTTT. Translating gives CASSLQGGPQHF. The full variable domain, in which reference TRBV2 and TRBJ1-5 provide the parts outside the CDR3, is EPEVTQTPSHQVTQMGQEVILRCVPISNHLYFYWYRQILGQKVEFLVSFYNNEISEKSEIFDDQFSVERPDGSNFTLKIRSTKLEDSAMYFCASSLQGGPQHFGDGTRLSIL.

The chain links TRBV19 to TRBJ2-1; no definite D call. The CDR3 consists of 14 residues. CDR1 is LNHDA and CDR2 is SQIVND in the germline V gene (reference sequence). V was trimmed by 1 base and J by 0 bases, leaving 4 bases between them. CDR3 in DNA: TGTGCCAGTAGTATAGGGGGCTCCTACAATGAGCAGTTCTTC. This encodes CASSIGGSYNEQFF.

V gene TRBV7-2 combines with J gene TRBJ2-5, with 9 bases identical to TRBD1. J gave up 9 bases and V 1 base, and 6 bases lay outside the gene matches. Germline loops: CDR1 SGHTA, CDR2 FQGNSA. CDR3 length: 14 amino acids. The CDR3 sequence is CASSLDRGPEAQYF. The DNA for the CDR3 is TGTGCCAGCAGCTTAGACAGGGGGCCTGAGGCCCAGTACTTC.

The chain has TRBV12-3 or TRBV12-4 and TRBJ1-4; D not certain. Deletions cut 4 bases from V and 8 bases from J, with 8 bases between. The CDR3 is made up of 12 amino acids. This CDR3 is CASSSPREKLFF. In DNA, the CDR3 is TGTGCCAGCAGTTCCCCCCGGGAAAAACTGTTTTTT.

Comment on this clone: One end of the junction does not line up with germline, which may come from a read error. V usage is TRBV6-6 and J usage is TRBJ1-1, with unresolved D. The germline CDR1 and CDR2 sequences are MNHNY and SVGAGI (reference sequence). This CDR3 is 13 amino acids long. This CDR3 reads CANSYSRDGEAFF. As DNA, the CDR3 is TGTGCCAACAGTTACTCCCGGGATGGGGAAGCTTTCTTT.

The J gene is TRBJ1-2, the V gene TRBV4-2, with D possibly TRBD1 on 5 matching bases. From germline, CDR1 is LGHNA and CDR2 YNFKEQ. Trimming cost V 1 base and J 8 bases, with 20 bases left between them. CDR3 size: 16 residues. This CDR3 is CASSQGGQGRIGGYTF. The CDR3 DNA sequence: TGTGCCAGCAGCCAAGGAGGGCAGGGCCGGATCGGCGGCTACACCTTC.

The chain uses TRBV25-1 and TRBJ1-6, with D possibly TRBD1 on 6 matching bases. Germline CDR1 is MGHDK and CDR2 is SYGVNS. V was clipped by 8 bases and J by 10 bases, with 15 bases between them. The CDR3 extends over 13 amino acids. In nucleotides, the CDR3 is TGTGCCAGCCAGTTGGTCGGGGGCTCACCCCTCCACTTT. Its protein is CASQLVGGSPLHF.

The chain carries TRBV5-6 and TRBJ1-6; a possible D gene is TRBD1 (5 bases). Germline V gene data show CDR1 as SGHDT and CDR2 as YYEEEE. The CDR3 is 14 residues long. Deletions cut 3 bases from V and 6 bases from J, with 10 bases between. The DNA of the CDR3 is TGTGCCAGCAGCTCCGGACACAGTAATTCACCCCTCCACTTT. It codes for CASSSGHSNSPLHF. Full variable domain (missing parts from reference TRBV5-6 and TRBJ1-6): DAGVTQSPTHLIKTRGQQVTLRCSPKSGHDTVSWYQQALGQGPQFIFQYYEEEERQRGNFPDRFSGHQFPNYSSELNVNALLLGDSALYLCASSSGHSNSPLHFGNGTRLTVT.

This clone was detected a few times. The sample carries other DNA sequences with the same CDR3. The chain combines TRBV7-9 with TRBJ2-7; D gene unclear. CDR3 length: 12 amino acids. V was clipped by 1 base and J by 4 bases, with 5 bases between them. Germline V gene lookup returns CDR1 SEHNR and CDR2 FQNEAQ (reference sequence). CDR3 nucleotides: TGTGCCAGCAGCTTAGGGTCGTACGAGCAGTACTTC. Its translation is CASSLGSYEQYF.

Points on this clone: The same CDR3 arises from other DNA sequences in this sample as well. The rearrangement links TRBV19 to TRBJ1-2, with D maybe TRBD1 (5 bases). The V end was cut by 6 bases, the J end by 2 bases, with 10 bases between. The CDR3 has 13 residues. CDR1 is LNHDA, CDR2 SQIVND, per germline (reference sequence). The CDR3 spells CASSPTANYGYTF. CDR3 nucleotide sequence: TGTGCCAGTAGCCCGACAGCGAACTATGGCTACACCTTC.

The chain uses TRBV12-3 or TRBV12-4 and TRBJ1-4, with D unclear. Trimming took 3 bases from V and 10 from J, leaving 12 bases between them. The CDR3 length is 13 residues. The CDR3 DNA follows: TGTGCCAGCAGTTTCGGGCCACTCCGAAAACTGTTTTTT. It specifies CASSFGPLRKLFF.

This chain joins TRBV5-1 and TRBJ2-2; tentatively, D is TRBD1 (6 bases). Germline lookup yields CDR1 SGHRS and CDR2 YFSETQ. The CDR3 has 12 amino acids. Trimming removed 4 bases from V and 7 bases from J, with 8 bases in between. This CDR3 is CASSPGVGELFF. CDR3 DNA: TGCGCCAGCAGCCCAGGGGTCGGGGAGCTGTTTTTT.

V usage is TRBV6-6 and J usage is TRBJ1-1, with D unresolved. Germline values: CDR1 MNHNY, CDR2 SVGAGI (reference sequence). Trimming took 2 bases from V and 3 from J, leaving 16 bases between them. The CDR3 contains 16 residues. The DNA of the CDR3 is TGTGCCAGCAGTTACCAATTACCCCGGGCCGACACTGAAGCTTTCTTT. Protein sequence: CASSYQLPRADTEAFF.

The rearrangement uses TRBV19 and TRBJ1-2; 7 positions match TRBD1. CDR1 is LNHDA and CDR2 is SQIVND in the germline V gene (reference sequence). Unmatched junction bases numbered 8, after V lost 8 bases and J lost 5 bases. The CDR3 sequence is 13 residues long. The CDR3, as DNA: TGTGCCAGTTTGCCGGGACAGTCATATGGCTACACCTTC. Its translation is CASLPGQSYGYTF.

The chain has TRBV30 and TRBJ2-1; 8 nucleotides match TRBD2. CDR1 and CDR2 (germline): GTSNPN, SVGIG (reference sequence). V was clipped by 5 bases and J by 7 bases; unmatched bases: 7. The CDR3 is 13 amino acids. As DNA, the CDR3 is TGTGCCTGGGAAACGGGGGGGCCAAATGAGCAGTTCTTC. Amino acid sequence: CAWETGGPNEQFF. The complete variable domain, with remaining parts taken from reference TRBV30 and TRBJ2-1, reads SQTIHQWPATLVQPVGSPLSLECTVEGTSNPNLYWYRQAAGRGLQLLFYSVGIGQISSEVPQNLSASRPQDRQFILSSKKLLLSDSGFYLCAWETGGPNEQFFGPGTRLTVL.